This T cell receptor beta chain is drawn from a study of shared clonotypes between healthy human individuals. Germline V lookup: CDR1 SGHNT, CDR2 YYREEE (reference sequence). Deletions cut 4 bases from V and 1 base from J, with 9 bases between. CDR3 length: 13 residues. Produced via immunoSEQ multiplex PCR; TCRdb's table is partial and in-frame only. In the table there are about 2 million clones, approximately 95% of which are singletons. The clonotype comes from a man aged 18-30 years in good health. The material sequenced was naive CD4+ T cells sorted from blood. Subset meaning: CD45RA+ positively selected. The chain employs TRBV5-4 and TRBJ2-7; D gene uncertain. The CDR3 is CASSTTVSYEQYF. The CDR3 region has the DNA TGTGCCAGCAGCACGACCGTATCCTACGAGCAGTACTTC.